This T cell receptor beta chain was obtained from a study of identical twins. TCRdb reprocessed the 5' RACE reads with MiXCR, giving one entry per CDR3 protein. Counted here are approximately 140,000 distinct CDR3 sequences, 3% to 4% occurring once; the ten biggest clones make up around 8%. The specimen was memory T cells sorted from blood. This TCR was recovered from a man between 18 and 29 years old in good health.

In DNA form, the CDR3 reads TGTGCCAGCAGTTTAGACTTGGGCAGGGTAACCTACGAGCAGTACTTC. Its translation: CASSLDLGRVTYEQYF. This rearrangement joins TRBV12-3 or TRBV12-4 to TRBJ2-7; D may be TRBD1 (5 bases). This CDR3 has 16 residues. Deletions cut 1 base from V and 2 bases from J, with 15 bases between.